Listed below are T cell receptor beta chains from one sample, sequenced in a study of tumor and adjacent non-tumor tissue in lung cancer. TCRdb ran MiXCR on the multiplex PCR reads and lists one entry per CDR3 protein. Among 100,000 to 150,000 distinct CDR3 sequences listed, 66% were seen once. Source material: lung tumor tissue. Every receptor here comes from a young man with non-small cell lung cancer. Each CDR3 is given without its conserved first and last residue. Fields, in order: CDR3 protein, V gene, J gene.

TSSSRGHPEAF	TRBV6-5	TRBJ1-1
ASSSLPQWSHNELF	TRBV6-6	TRBJ2-1
ASCRWGSEIQY	TRBV6-5	TRBJ2-5
SVGQERERAQY	TRBV29-1	TRBJ2-5
ATSRRDRAYEQY	TRBV24-1	TRBJ2-7
ASSLTPRGEQY	TRBV11-1	TRBJ2-7
ASSQVNGDRIEAF	TRBV4-3	TRBJ1-1
NVEAMVGGRFYEQY	TRBV29-1	TRBJ2-7
ASSPRDRDRQF	TRBV12-3/TRBV12-4	TRBJ2-1
ASSSGLGGTRNTEAF	TRBV4-3	TRBJ1-1
ASSPTLRDTYGYT	TRBV4-1	TRBJ1-2
ASSLGTGFSLGEQY	TRBV7-8	TRBJ2-7
ASSQDIQRGVLLSLYNERF	TRBV4-1	TRBJ2-1
SASGATGHSEAF	TRBV20-1	TRBJ1-1
ASSLSRGEGYT	TRBV7-9	TRBJ1-2
SVLGLNEKLF	TRBV29-1	TRBJ1-4
ASTPTGNSNQPQH	TRBV11-2	TRBJ1-5
SARIGADTQY	TRBV20-1	TRBJ2-3
ANIPSGRAVREKF	TRBV12-3/TRBV12-4	TRBJ2-1
VSSMTGHGYT	TRBV12-3/TRBV12-4	TRBJ1-2
ASNFGAENTGELF	TRBV12-3/TRBV12-4	TRBJ2-2
ASSLGQGISPLH	TRBV5-1	TRBJ1-6
AGNESGGGYEQY	TRBV11-2	TRBJ2-7
ASSYRHRTGYNEQL	TRBV6-5	TRBJ2-1
ASSLGSGGPWSDEQF	TRBV5-4	TRBJ2-1
SARTGGGHGYI	TRBV20-1	TRBJ1-2
AWSAGTGAIYEQY	TRBV30	TRBJ2-7
SASPGTNSEAF	TRBV20-1	TRBJ1-1
ATSDLGTGLNEQF	TRBV24-1	TRBJ2-1
ASSEPGTSGQETHY	TRBV12-3/TRBV12-4	TRBJ2-5
ASREGDTQY	TRBV10-2	TRBJ2-3
SALTGTCVLHEQF	TRBV20-1	TRBJ2-1
ASSTGWLEQY	TRBV7-9	TRBJ2-7
ASSQDFRFSSSYNSPLN	TRBV4-1	TRBJ1-6
ASSAEGPNQSQH	TRBV6-1	TRBJ1-5
SAARVNTRELF	TRBV20-1	TRBJ2-2
ASSLVAGDEQY	TRBV5-1	TRBJ2-7
ASSVSKAYEQY	TRBV10-2	TRBJ2-7
ASISELAVGRPY	TRBV6-2/TRBV6-3	TRBJ2-7
SGTGVNYGYT	TRBV29-1	TRBJ1-2
VSSRTGNYGYT	TRBV11-2	TRBJ1-2
AWNSELPDTQY	TRBV30	TRBJ2-3
ASSQGTGGRETLY	TRBV4-2	TRBJ2-5
ASSYSWQGAYEQF	TRBV6-6	.
ASSQDPQGLIQY	TRBV4-1	TRBJ2-4
ASSYGDALH	TRBV6-5	TRBJ1-6
ASSLASGRTETQY	TRBV5-1	TRBJ2-3
SAKTTGYGYT	TRBV20-1	TRBJ1-2
ASSPLAGAPNEQF	TRBV11-2	TRBJ2-1
SVLLTGHEQY	TRBV29-1	TRBJ2-7
NAPKVETTDRQY	TRBV20-1	TRBJ2-3
DSSLYASASYNEHL	TRBV11-2	TRBJ2-1
ASSFVYGTEAF	TRBV5-1	TRBJ1-1
SVSGASGSTFYEQY	TRBV29-1	TRBJ2-7